What follows are 5 T cell receptor beta chains derived from one specimen sequenced in a study of molecular identifiers for immune sequencing clone quantification. MiXCR was run by TCRdb on the PCR reads, yielding one entry per CDR3 protein. There are about half a million distinct CDR3 sequences in the sample; 20% to 25% occur only once, and 0.7% to 1% lies in the top ten. The sequenced material came from naive CD8+ T cells from blood, with Jurkat cell RNA spiked in. Sample subset: FACS-sorted CD8+CD4-CCR7+CD45RA+ naive T cells. These receptors originate from a human donor in good health. Some libraries in this study had Jurkat cell RNA spiked in.

The rearrangement joins TRBV6-1 to TRBJ2-7; D is perhaps TRBD1 (6 bases). The CDR3 totals 15 residues. The V gene's germline CDR1 is MNHNS and CDR2 SASEGT. The V gene lost 4 bases and the J gene lost 2 bases, with 15 bases spanning the gap. The CDR3 region is CASSVFRGTPYEQYF. The CDR3 nucleotides are TGTGCCAGCAGTGTCTTCAGGGGCACTCCCTACGAGCAGTACTTC.

The chain joins TRBV5-1 to TRBJ2-5; possible D gene TRBD2, 6 bases. V shed 4 bases and J shed 3 bases, with 22 bases lying between them. The CDR3 totals 17 residues. Looked up from germline, CDR1 is SGHRS and CDR2 is YFSETQ. The CDR3 DNA reads TGCGCCAGCAGCGCAGGATGGGCGTCACCGGGGGAAGAGACCCAGTACTTC. Its protein product is CASSAGWASPGEETQYF. Full variable domain (rest looked up from reference TRBV5-1 and TRBJ2-5): KAGVTQTPRYLIKTRGQQVTLSCSPISGHRSVSWYQQTPGQGLQFLFEYFSETQRNKGNFPGRFSGRQFSNSRSEMNVSTLELGDSALYLCASSAGWASPGEETQYFGPGTRLLVL.

This clonotype was seen many times. CDR3 loop: CASSHSGAEAFF. The DNA for the CDR3 is TGTGCCAGCAGCCACTCTGGGGCTGAAGCTTTCTTT. This chain uses TRBV5-4 with TRBJ1-1; no reliable D call. CDR1 and CDR2 from the germline V gene are SGHNT and YYREEE (reference sequence). This CDR3 spans 12 amino acids. Trimming stripped 4 bases from V and 6 bases from J, with 10 bases between.

This clonotype has just a few counts. The chain employs TRBV10-3 and TRBJ2-7; D is perhaps TRBD1 or TRBD2 (5 bases each). The ends were cut back, 7 bases at V and 0 bases at J, with 10 bases in the middle. The CDR3 covers 13 residues. Per the germline V gene, CDR1 is ENHRY and CDR2 is SYGVKD. CDR3 nucleotides: TGTGCCATCATGGCAGGGAGCTCCTACGAGCAGTACTTC. Residues: CAIMAGSSYEQYF.

CDR3: CASSWGLAESSYNEQFF. The CDR3 coding sequence is TGTGCCAGCAGTTGGGGACTAGCAGAAAGCTCCTACAATGAGCAGTTCTTC. The chain has TRBV11-2 and TRBJ2-1, with 9 positions matching TRBD2. Germline values: CDR1 SGHAT, CDR2 FQNNGV. The V segment lost 6 bases and the J segment 0 bases; nucleotides outside the gene matches: 9. The CDR3 is 17 amino acids.